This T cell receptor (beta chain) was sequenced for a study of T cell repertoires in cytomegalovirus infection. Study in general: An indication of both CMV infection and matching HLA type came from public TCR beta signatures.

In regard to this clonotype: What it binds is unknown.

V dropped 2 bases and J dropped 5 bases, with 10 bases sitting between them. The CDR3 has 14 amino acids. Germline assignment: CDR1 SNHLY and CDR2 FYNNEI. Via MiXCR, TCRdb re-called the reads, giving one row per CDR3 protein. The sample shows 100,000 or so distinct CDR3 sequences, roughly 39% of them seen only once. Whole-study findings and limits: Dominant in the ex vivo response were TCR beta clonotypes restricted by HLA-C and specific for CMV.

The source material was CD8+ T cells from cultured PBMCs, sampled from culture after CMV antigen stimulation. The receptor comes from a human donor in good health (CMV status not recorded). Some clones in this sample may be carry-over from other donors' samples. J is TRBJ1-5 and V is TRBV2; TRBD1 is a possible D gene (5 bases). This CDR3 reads CASSEQGGHQPQHF. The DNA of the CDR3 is TGTGCCAGCAGTGAACAGGGCGGCCATCAGCCCCAGCATTTT.